The TCR beta chain under discussion was sequenced for a study of spatial heterogeneity in lung cancer. Study-level information: Alpha-chain sequences were consistently detected in smaller numbers than beta-chain sequences. The average count in raw reads for each unique TCR and UMI combination exceeded nine appearances. Study conclusions and caveats: Whereas they appeared in blood less at follow-up, ubiquitous expanded tumor TCRs appeared there more at resection.

Stated time point: sample taken at primary tumor resection. Extraction of whole RNA from tumor, nontumor lung or frozen PBMC preceded unsorted sequencing. Patients with untreated early-stage non-small cell lung cancer, numbering approximately 70, were the donors. TCRdb independently ran MiXCR on the 5' RACE reads; one entry per CDR3 protein. The sample gives tens of thousands of distinct CDR3 sequences, roughly 12% of which show up once; about 38% is in the top ten. Germline-derived CDR1 and CDR2 are DFQATT and SNEGSKA (reference sequence). The CDR3 extends over 13 amino acids. A note on this clonotype: Its specificity is unknown. Germline is not matched at one junction end, which may reflect a read error.

The J gene is TRBJ2-7, the V gene TRBV20-1, with TRBD2 matching 10 bases. This specimen consisted of PBMCs, obtained at surgery. The receptor comes from a male donor with early-stage non-small cell lung cancer. CDR3 in DNA: TGCAGTGCCAGAGCGGGAGGGAACTACGAGCAGTACTTC. This encodes CSARAGGNYEQYF.